This TCR beta chain was documented in a study of OX40 agonist ivuxolimab in advanced cancers. Study context: The diagnoses of dose-escalation patients were hepatocellular carcinoma, melanoma, renal cell or head and neck cancer. People who had prior anti-PD-1, anti-PD-L1 or anti-CTLA-4 therapy could take part, and approximately 43% had some. Study-level findings and limits: With doses of 0.1 to 3.0 mg/kg, CD4+ and CD8+ blood T cells had undergone clonal expansion by week 6.

Profiled with immunoSEQ multiplex PCR; TCRdb holds only in-frame clones, not every one. Of 55,000 to 75,000 clones listed, about 82% are singletons. Comments on this clone: Antigen unknown.

The CDR3 length is 16 residues. Trimming removed 0 bases from V and 1 base from J, with 12 bases in between. Germline V gene sequence: CDR1 MGHRA, CDR2 YSYEKL. Exclusion of a patient followed from autoimmune disease history or systemic immunosuppression. This TCR derives from an adult with an advanced solid tumor such as melanoma, head and neck, liver or kidney cancer. The specimen comprised CD4+ or CD8+ T cells sorted from blood, sampled in a trial of the OX40 agonist ivuxolimab. This chain connects TRBV4-1 to TRBJ2-5; D is possibly TRBD2 (6 bases). CDR3 sequence (DNA): TGCGCCAGCAGCCAAGAAGGGGCGGGGTTCCAAGAGACCCAGTACTTC. Its translation: CASSQEGAGFQETQYF.